Listed here is a single TCR beta chain. What it binds is unknown. This sample was taken from a study of blood T cells in healthy people across ages. Study-level points and caveats: There was no known CMV status for donors, so expanded clonotype changes were possibly confounded. Whereas aged donors had fewer naive CD4+ cells, long-lived donors had more of them and higher diversity. Bulk PBMC profiling left naive and antigen-experienced comparisons inconclusive.

Primers used in a second PCR of roughly 6 to 11 cycles were a sample-barcoded 5' primer and a J-beta primer mix. A single record per CDR3 protein comes from TCRdb applying MiXCR to the 5' RACE reads. There are 630,000 or so distinct CDR3 sequences in the sample; about 28% occur only once, and less than 20% lies in the top ten. The CDR3 covers 17 residues. The germline V and J ends were trimmed by 2 bases and 0 bases, with 14 bases remaining between them. CDR1 SGHTA and CDR2 FQGTGA come from the germline V gene. The sample, about 9.7 milliliters of peripheral blood, was drawn from each donor. The clonotype originates from a woman older than 75 in good health. The sequenced sample was blood. V gene TRBV7-3 combines with J gene TRBJ1-3; no reliable D call. The CDR3 spells CASSLLDPRNSGNTIYF. In DNA form, the CDR3 reads TGTGCCAGCAGCTTATTAGACCCGCGGAACTCTGGAAACACCATATATTTT.